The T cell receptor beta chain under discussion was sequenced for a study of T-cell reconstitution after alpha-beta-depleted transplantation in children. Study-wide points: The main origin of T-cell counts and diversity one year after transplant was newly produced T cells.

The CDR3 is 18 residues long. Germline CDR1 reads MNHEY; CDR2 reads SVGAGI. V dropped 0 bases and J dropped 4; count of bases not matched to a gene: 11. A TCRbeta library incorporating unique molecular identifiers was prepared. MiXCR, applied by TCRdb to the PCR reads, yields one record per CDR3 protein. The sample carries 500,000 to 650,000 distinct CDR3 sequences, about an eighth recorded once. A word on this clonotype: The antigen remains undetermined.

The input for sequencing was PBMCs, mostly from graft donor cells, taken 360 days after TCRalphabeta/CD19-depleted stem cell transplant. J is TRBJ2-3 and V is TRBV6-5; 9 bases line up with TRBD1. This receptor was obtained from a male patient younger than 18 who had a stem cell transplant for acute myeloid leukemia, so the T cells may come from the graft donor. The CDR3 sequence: CASSYSITGGLVADTQYF. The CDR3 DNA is TGTGCCAGCAGTTACTCGATTACAGGGGGCTTGGTAGCAGATACGCAGTATTTT.